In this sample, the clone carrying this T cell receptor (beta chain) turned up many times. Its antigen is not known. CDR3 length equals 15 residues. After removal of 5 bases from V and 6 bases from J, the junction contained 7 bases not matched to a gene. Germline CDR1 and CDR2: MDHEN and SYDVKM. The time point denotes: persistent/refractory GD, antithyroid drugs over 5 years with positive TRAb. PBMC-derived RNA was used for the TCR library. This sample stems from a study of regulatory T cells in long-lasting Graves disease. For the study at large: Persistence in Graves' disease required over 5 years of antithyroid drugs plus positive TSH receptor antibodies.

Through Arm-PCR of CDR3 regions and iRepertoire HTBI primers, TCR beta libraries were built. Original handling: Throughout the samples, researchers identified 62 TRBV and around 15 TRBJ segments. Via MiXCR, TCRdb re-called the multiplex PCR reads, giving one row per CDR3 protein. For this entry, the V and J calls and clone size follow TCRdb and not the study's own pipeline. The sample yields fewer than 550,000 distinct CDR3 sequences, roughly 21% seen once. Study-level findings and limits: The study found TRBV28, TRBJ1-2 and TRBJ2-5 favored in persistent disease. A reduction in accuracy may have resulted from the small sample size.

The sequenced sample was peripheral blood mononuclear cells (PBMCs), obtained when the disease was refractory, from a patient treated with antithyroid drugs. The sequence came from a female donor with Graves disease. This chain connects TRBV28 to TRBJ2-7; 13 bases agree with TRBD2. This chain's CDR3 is CASSTTSGGAFEQYF. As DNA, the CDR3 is TGTGCCAGCAGTACTACTAGCGGGGGGGCCTTCGAGCAGTACTTC. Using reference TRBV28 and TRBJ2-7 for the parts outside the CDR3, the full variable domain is DVKVTQSSRYLVKRTGEKVFLECVQDMDHENMFWYRQDPGLGLRLIYFSYDVKMKEKGDIPEGYSVSREKKERFSLILESASTNQTSMYLCASSTTSGGAFEQYFGPGTRLTVT.